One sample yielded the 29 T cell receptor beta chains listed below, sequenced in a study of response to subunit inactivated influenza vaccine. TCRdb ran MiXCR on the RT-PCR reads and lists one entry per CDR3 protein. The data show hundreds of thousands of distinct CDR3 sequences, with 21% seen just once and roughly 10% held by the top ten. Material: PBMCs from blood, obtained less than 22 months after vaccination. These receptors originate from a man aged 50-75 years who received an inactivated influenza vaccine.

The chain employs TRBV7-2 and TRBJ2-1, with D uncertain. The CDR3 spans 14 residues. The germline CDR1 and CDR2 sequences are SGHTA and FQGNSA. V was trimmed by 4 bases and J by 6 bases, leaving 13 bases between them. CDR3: CASSSNRAVNEQFF. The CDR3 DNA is TGTGCCAGCAGCTCCAATAGAGCCGTCAATGAGCAGTTCTTC.

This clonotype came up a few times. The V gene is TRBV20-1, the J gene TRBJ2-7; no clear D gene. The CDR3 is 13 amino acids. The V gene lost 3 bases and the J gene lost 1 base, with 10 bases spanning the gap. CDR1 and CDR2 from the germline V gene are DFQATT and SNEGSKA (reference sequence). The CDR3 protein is CSASTGQSYEQYF. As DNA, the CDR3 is TGCAGTGCTAGTACCGGCCAATCCTACGAGCAGTACTTC.

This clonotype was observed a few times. This chain's CDR3 is CASSYDDLFYTF. The CDR3 coding sequence is TGTGCCAGCAGTTACGACGACCTGTTCTACACCTTC. The V and J genes are TRBV6-2 or TRBV6-3 and TRBJ1-2; unclear D gene. CDR3 size: 12 residues. The V and J ends lost 2 bases and 10 bases respectively, with 11 bases between them. Germline CDR1 MNHEY, CDR2 SVGEGT.

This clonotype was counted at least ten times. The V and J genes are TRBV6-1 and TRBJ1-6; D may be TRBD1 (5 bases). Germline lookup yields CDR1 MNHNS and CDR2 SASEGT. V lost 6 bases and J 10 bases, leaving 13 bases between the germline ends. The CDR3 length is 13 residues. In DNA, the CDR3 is TGTGCCAGCAGAGAGGGGTTAAGCTCACCCCTCCACTTT. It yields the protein CASREGLSSPLHF.

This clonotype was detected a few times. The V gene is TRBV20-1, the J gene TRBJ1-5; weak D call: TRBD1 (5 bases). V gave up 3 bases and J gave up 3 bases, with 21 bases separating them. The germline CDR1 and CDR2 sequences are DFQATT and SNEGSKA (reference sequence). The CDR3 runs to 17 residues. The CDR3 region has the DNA TGCAGTGCTAGCAGGTTGGGCCAGGGACTTCCCAATCAGCCCCAGCATTTT. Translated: CSASRLGQGLPNQPQHF.

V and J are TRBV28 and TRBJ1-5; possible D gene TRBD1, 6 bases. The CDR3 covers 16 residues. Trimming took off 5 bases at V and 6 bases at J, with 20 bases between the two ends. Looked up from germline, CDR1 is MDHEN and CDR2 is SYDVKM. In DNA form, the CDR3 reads TGTGCCAGCAGTCCCATCGAGGCCAGGGGTCTTCAGCCCCAGCATTTT. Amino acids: CASSPIEARGLQPQHF.

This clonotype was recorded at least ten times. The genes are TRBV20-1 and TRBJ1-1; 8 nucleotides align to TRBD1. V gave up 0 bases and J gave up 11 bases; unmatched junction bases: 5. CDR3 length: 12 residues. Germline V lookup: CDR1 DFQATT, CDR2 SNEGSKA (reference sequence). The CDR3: CSARDSYRGAFF. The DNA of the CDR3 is TGCAGTGCTAGAGATTCTTACAGGGGGGCTTTCTTT.

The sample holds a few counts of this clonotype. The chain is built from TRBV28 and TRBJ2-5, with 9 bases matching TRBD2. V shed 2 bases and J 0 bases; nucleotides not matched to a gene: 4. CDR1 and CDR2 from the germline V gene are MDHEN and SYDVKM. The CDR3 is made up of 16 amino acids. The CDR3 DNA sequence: TGTGCCAGCAGTTTACGGTTAGCGGGAGACCAAGAGACCCAGTACTTC. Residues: CASSLRLAGDQETQYF.

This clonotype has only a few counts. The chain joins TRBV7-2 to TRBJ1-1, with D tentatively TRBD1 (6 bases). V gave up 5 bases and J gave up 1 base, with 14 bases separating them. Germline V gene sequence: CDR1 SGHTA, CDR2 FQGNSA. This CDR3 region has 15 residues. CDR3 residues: CASSDRGFGNTEAFF. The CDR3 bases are TGTGCCAGCAGCGATAGGGGGTTCGGGAACACTGAAGCTTTCTTT.

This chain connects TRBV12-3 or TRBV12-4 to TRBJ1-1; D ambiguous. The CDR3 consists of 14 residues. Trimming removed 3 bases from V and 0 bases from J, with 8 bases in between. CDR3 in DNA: TGTGCCAGCAGTTTGCACCGGGTGAACACTGAAGCTTTCTTT. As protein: CASSLHRVNTEAFF.

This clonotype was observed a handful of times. The CDR3 here is CASSTYRERKRHSPLHF. The DNA of the CDR3 is TGTGCCAGCAGCACATACCGGGAAAGAAAAAGGCATTCACCCCTCCACTTT. The chain combines TRBV7-2 with TRBJ1-6, with unresolved D. Per germline, CDR1 SGHTA and CDR2 FQGNSA. With 5 bases removed from V and 8 bases from J, the gap between germline ends came to 22 bases. The CDR3 length is 17 residues. The variable domain in full, with the rest retrieved from reference TRBV7-2 and TRBJ1-6, is GAGVSQSPSNKVTEKGKDVELRCDPISGHTALYWYRQSLGQGLEFLIYFQGNSAPDKSGLPSDRFSAERTGGSVSTLTIQRTQQEDSAVYLCASSTYRERKRHSPLHFGNGTRLTVT.

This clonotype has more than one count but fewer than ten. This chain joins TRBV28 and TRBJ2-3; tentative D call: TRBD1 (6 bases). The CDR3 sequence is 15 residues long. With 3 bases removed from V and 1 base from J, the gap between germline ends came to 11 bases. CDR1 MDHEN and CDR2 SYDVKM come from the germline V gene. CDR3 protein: CASSLRGTGTDTQYF. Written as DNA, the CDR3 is TGTGCCAGCAGTTTGAGGGGGACGGGCACAGATACGCAGTATTTT.

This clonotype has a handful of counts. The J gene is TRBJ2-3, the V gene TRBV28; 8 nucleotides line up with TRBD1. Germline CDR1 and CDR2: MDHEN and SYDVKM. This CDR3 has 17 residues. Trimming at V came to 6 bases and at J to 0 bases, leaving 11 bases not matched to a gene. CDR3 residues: CASSNPGQASSTDTQYF. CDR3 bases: TGTGCCAGCAGCAATCCGGGACAGGCGTCTAGCACAGATACGCAGTATTTT.

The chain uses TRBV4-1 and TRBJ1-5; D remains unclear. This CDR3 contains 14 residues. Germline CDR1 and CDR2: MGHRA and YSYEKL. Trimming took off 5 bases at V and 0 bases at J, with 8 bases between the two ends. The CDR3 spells CASSGRTSNQPQHF. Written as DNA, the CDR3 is TGCGCCAGCAGCGGTAGGACTAGCAATCAGCCCCAGCATTTT.

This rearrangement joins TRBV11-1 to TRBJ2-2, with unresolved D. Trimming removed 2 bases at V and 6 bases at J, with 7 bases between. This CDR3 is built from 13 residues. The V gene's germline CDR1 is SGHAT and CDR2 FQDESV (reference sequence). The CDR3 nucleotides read TGTGCCAGCAGCTTACCATTATCCGGGGAGCTGTTTTTT. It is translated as CASSLPLSGELFF. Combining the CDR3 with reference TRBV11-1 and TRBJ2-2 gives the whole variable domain EAEVAQSPRYKITEKSQAVAFWCDPISGHATLYWYRQILGQGPELLVQFQDESVVDDSQLPKDRFSAERLKGVDSTLKIQPAELGDSAMYLCASSLPLSGELFFGEGSRLTVL.

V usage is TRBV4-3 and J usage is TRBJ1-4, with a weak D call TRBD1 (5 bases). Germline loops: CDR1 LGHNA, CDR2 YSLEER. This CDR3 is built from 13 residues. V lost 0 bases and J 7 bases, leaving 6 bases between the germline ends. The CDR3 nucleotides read TGCGCCAGCAGCCAAGACAGGGCTGAAAAACTGTTTTTT. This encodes CASSQDRAEKLFF.

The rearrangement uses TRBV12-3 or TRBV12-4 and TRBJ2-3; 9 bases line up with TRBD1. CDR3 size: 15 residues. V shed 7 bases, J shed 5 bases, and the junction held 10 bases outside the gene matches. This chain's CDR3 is CASIRGNRGRDTQYF. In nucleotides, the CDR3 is TGTGCCAGCATCCGCGGTAACAGGGGGCGAGATACGCAGTATTTT.

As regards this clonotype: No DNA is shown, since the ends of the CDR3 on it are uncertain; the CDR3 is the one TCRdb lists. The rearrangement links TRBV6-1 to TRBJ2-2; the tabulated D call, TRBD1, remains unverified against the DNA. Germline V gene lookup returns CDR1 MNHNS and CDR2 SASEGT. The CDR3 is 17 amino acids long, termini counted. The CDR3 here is CASSFLWTGGTPGELFF.

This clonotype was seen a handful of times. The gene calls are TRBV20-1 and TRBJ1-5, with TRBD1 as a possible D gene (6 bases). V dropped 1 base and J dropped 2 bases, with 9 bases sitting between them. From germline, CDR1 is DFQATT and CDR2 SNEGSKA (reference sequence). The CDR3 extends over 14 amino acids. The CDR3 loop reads CSARGTVRNQPQHF. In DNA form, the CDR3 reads TGCAGTGCTAGAGGGACAGTGCGCAATCAGCCCCAGCATTTT.

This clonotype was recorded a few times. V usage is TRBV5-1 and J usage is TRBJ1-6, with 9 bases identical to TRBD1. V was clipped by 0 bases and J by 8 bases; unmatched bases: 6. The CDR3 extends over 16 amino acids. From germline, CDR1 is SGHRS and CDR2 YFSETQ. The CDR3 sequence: CASSLATGTGYSPLHF. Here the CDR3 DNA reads TGCGCCAGCAGCTTGGCTACTGGGACAGGGTATTCACCCCTCCACTTT.

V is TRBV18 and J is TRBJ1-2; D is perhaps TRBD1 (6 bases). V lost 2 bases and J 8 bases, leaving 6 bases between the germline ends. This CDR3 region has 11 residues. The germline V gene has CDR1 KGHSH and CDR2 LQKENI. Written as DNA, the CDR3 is TGTGCCAGCTCACCAGACAGGGGCTACACCTTC. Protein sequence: CASSPDRGYTF.

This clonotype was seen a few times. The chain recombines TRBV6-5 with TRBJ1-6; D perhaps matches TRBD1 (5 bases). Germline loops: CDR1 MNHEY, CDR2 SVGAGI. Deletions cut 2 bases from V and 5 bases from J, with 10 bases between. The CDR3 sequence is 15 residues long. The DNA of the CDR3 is TGTGCCAGCAGTTACGTGGGGGTCCATAATTCACCCCTCCACTTT. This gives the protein CASSYVGVHNSPLHF.

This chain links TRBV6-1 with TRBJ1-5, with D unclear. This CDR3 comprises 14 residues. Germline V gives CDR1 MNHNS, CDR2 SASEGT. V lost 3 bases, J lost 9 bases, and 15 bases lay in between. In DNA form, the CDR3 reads TGTGCCAGCAGTGAGAATAGCGCGGGTTGGCCCCAGCATTTT. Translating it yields CASSENSAGWPQHF.

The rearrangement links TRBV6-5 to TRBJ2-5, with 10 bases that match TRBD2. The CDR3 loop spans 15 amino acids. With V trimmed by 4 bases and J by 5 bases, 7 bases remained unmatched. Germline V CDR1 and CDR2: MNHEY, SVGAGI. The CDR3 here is CASSSPAGGDETQYF. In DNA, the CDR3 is TGTGCCAGCAGTTCTCCAGCGGGAGGGGATGAGACCCAGTACTTC.

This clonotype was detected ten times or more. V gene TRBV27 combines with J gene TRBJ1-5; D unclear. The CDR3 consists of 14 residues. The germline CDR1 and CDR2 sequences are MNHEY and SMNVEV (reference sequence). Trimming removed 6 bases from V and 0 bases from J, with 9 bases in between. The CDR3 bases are TGTGCCAGCAGGTCACCGTATAGCAATCAGCCCCAGCATTTT. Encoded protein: CASRSPYSNQPQHF.

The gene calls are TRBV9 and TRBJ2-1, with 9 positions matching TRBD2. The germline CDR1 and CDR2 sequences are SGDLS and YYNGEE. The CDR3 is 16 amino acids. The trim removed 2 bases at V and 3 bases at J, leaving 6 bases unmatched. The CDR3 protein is CASSVGTSLGYNEQFF. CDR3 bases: TGTGCCAGCAGCGTCGGGACTAGCCTAGGCTACAATGAGCAGTTCTTC.

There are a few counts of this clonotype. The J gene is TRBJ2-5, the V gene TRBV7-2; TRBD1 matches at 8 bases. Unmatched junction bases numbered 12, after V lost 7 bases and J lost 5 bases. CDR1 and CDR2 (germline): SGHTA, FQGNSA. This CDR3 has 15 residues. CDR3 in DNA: TGTGCCAGCACCTTCGGGGACAGGAGAATGGAGACCCAGTACTTC. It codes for CASTFGDRRMETQYF.

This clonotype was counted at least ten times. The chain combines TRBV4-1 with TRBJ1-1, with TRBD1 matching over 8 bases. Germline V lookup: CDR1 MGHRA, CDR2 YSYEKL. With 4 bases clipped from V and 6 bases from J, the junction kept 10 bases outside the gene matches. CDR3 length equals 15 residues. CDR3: CASSLGQGRLAEAFF. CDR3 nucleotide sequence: TGCGCCAGCAGCCTCGGACAGGGAAGGCTTGCTGAAGCTTTCTTT.

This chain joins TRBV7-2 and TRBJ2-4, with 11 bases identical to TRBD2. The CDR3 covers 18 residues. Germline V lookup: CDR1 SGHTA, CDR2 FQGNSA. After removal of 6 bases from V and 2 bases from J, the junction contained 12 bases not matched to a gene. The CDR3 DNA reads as TGTGCCAGCAGACTTAGCGGGGGGGCCGGTTCACCCAAAAACATTCAGTACTTC. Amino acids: CASRLSGGAGSPKNIQYF.